This T cell receptor (beta chain) comes out of a study of T-cell memory formation after mild COVID-19. Study outcomes and limitations: Clones contracting over day 15 to 85 were CD4/CD8 balanced, with later expanders leaning CD4+. Some clones that responded turned up in pre-infection memory, which suggests that cross-reactive memory joined in.

This clonotype showed up just a few times. Its matching antigen is unknown. TCRdb fed the 5' RACE reads into MiXCR, producing one record per CDR3 protein. The data show around 400,000 distinct CDR3 sequences, roughly 26% seen once. V shed 8 bases and J 5 bases; nucleotides not matched to a gene: 10. Germline CDR1 reads SQVTM; CDR2 reads ANQGSEA. This CDR3 is 13 amino acids long. The chain recombines TRBV29-1 with TRBJ2-5, with 8 bases identical to TRBD1. The clonotype originates from an adult woman who had mild COVID-19 (a few samples of this study predate the infection). Cell type and time point are not known. Material: PBMCs or a T cell subset sorted from them (not recorded which). As DNA, the CDR3 is TGCAGCTACATGACAGGGGTGGTCGAGACCCAGTACTTC. Its translation is CSYMTGVVETQYF.